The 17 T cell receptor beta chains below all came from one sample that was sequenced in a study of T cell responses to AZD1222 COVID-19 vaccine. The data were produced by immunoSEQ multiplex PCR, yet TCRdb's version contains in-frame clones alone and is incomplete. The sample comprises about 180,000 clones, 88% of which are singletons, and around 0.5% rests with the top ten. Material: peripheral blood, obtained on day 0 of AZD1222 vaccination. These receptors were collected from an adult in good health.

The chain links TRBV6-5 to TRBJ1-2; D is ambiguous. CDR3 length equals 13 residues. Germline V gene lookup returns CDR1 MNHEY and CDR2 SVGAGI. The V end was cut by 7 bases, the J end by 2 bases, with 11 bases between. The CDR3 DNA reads TGTGCCAGCACCCCCGGACTGAACTATGGCTACACCTTC. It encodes CASTPGLNYGYTF.

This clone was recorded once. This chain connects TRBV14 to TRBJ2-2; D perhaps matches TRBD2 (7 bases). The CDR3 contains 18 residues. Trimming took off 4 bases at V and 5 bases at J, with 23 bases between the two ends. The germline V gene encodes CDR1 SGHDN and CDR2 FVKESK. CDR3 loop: CASSPAGGGLRNTGELFF. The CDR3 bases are TGTGCCAGCAGCCCGGCGGGCGGGGGCCTTCGGAATACCGGGGAGCTGTTTTTT.

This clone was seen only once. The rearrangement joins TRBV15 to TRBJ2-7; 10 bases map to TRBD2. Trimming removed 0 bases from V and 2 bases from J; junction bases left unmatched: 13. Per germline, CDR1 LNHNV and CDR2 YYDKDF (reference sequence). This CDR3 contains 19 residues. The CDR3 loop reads CATSRDGAGGPLPAYEQYF. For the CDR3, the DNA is TGTGCCACCAGCAGAGATGGAGCGGGAGGGCCTTTGCCTGCCTACGAGCAGTACTTC.

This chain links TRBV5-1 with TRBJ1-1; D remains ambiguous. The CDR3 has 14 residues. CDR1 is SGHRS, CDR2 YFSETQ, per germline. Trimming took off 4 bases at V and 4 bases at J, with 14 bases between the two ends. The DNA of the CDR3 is TGCGCCAGCAGCGCCCACGGGGAAGCCACTGAAGCTTTCTTT. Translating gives CASSAHGEATEAFF. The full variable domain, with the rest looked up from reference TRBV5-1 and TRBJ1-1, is KAGVTQTPRYLIKTRGQQVTLSCSPISGHRSVSWYQQTPGQGLQFLFEYFSETQRNKGNFPGRFSGRQFSNSRSEMNVSTLELGDSALYLCASSAHGEATEAFFGQGTRLTVV.

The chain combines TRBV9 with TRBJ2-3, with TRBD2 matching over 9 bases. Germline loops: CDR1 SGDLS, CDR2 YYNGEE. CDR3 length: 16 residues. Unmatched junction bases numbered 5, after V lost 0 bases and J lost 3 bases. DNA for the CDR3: TGTGCCAGCAGCGTAGAGGCGGGAGGGCCGACAGATACGCAGTATTTT. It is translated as CASSVEAGGPTDTQYF.

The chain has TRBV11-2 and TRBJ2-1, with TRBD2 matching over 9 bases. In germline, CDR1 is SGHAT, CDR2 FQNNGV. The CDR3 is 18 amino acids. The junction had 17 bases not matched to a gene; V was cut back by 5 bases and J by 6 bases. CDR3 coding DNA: TGTGCCAGCAGCCGCTTGGGGCTAGCGGGGAGTACGGCCAATGAGCAGTTCTTC. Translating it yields CASSRLGLAGSTANEQFF. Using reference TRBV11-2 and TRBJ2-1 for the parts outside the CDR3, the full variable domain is EAGVAQSPRYKIIEKRQSVAFWCNPISGHATLYWYQQILGQGPKLLIQFQNNGVVDDSQLPKDRFSAERLKGVDSTLKIQPAKLEDSAVYLCASSRLGLAGSTANEQFFGPGTRLTVL.

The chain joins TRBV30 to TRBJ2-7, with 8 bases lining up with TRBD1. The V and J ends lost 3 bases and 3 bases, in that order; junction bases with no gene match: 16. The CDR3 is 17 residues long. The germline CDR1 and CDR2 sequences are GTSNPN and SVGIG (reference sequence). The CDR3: CAWSRGRLAGHHYEQYF. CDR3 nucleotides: TGTGCCTGGAGCAGGGGGCGCCTGGCTGGCCACCACTACGAGCAGTACTTC.

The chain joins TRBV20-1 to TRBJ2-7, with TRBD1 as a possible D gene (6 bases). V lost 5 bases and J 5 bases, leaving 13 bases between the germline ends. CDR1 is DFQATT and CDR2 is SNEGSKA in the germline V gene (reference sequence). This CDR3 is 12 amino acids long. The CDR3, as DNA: TGCAGTGCTCGTGAACAGGGCCACGAGCAGTACTTC. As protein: CSAREQGHEQYF.

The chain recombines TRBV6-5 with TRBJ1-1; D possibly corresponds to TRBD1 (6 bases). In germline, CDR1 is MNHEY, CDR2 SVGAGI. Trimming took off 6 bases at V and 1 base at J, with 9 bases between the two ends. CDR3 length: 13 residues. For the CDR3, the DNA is TGTGCCAGCAGAGAGACAGGGAACACTGAAGCTTTCTTT. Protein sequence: CASRETGNTEAFF.

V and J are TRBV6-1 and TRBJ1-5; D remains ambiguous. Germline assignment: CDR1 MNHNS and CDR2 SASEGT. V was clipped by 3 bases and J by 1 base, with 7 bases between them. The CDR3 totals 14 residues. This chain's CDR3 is CASSEWSSNQPQHF. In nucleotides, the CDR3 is TGTGCCAGCAGTGAGTGGTCGAGCAATCAGCCCCAGCATTTT.

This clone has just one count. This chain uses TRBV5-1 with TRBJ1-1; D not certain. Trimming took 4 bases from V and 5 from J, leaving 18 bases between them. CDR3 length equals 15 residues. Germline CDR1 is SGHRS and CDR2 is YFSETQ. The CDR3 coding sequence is TGCGCCAGCAGCCCCTACACGAGTGCCAGGACTGAAGCTTTCTTT. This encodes CASSPYTSARTEAFF. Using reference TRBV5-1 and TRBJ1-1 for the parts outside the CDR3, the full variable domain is KAGVTQTPRYLIKTRGQQVTLSCSPISGHRSVSWYQQTPGQGLQFLFEYFSETQRNKGNFPGRFSGRQFSNSRSEMNVSTLELGDSALYLCASSPYTSARTEAFFGQGTRLTVV.

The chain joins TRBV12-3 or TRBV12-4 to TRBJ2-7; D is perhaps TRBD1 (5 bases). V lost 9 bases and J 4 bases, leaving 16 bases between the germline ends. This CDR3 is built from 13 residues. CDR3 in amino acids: CASRIGVIYEQYF. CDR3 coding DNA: TGTGCCAGTAGGATAGGGGTGATTTACGAGCAGTACTTC.

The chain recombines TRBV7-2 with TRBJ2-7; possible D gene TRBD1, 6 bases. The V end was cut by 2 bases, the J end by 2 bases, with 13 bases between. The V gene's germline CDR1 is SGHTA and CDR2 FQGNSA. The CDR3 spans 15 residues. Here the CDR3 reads CASSLLGALTYEQYF. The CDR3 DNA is TGTGCCAGCAGCTTACTGGGGGCACTTACCTACGAGCAGTACTTC.

The CDR3 protein is CASSEARLDTEAFF. DNA for the CDR3: TGTGCCAGCAGTGAAGCCAGGCTGGACACTGAAGCTTTCTTT. V gene TRBV6-1 combines with J gene TRBJ1-1; D gene unclear. Germline CDR1 MNHNS, CDR2 SASEGT. The CDR3 contains 14 residues. V shed 0 bases and J shed 3 bases, with 8 bases lying between them.

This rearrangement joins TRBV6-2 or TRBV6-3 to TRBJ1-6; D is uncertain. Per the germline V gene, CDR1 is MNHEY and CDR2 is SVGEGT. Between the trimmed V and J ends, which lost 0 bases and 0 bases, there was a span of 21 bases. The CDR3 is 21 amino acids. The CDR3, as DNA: TGTGCCAGCAGTTACTCCCCGACGGGGTGGGGAGAAAGCTCCTATAATTCACCCCTCCACTTT. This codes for CASSYSPTGWGESSYNSPLHF.

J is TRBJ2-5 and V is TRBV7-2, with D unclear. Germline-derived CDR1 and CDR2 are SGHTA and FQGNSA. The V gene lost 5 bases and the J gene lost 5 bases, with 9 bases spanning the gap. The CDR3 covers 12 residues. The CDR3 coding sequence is TGTGCCAGCAGCATAAGGTTGGAGACCCAGTACTTC. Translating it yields CASSIRLETQYF.

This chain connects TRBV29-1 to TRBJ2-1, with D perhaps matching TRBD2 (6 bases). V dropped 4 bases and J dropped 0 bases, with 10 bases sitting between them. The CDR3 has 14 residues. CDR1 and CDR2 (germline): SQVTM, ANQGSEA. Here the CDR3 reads CSVGRATSYNEQFF. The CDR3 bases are TGCAGCGTTGGGAGGGCCACCTCCTACAATGAGCAGTTCTTC.